A single sample gave rise to the 27 T cell receptor beta chains below, sequenced in a study of blood T cell repertoires in COVID-19. The protocol was immunoSEQ multiplex PCR, while the TCRdb copy is restricted to in-frame clones and leaves out a portion. The table has some 260,000 clones, 88% seen once. The sequenced material came from peripheral blood. The receptors stem from a woman in her 70s with COVID-19, enrolled during active disease.

The chain employs TRBV30 and TRBJ2-7, with D perhaps matching TRBD2 (5 bases). With 1 base removed from V and 2 bases from J, the gap between germline ends came to 9 bases. The CDR3 consists of 13 residues. Germline assignment: CDR1 GTSNPN and CDR2 SVGIG (reference sequence). In nucleotides, the CDR3 is TGTGCCTGGAGTGAATTCGGGGCCTACGAGCAGTACTTC. It codes for CAWSEFGAYEQYF.

A note on this clone: The junction shows a germline mismatch at one end, possibly a read error. The V call is TRBV19, the J call TRBJ1-2; TRBD1 matches at 9 bases. The CDR3 runs 10 residues. Germline CDR1 and CDR2: LNHDA and SQIVND (reference sequence). CDR3 DNA: TGCTCGACAGGGGGCTATGGCTACACCTTC. The encoded protein is CSTGGYGYTF.

This clone was detected only once. The chain recombines TRBV18 with TRBJ2-7; D gene uncertain. CDR1 and CDR2 (germline): KGHSH, LQKENI. Trimming shortened V by 5 bases and J by 2 bases, and 10 bases separated the two germline ends. This CDR3 is built from 13 residues. The CDR3 nucleotides read TGTGCCAGCTCAGCGGCTAGAACCTACGAGCAGTACTTC. Translated, it gives CASSAARTYEQYF.

This chain joins TRBV5-1 and TRBJ2-5, with D tentatively TRBD2 (6 bases). The V and J ends lost 6 bases and 1 base respectively, with 13 bases between them. Looked up from germline, CDR1 is SGHRS and CDR2 is YFSETQ. This CDR3 has 14 residues. CDR3 nucleotide sequence: TGCGCCAGCACCCTTGGCGGGACCCAAGAGACCCAGTACTTC. Residues: CASTLGGTQETQYF.

V and J are TRBV9 and TRBJ2-2, with TRBD1 matching over 11 bases. The germline gives CDR1 SGDLS, CDR2 YYNGEE. The CDR3 contains 17 residues. J lost 2 bases, V lost 3 bases, and 6 bases had no gene match. As DNA, the CDR3 is TGTGCCAGCAGCGACGGGACAGGGGGTAGAAACACCGGGGAGCTGTTTTTT. Translation: CASSDGTGGRNTGELFF.

The genes are TRBV4-3 and TRBJ1-6; 7 nucleotides match TRBD1. CDR1 is LGHNA, CDR2 YSLEER, per germline. V lost 4 bases to trimming and J lost 7 bases; unmatched junction nucleotides: 10. The CDR3 sequence is 16 residues long. In DNA, the CDR3 is TGCGCCAGCAGCCCCGACAGGGACCCGGCCAATTCACCCCTCCACTTT. Translating gives CASSPDRDPANSPLHF.

This rearrangement joins TRBV7-9 to TRBJ2-1, with 15 nucleotides matching TRBD2. This CDR3 comprises 17 residues. Trimming removed 3 bases from V and 5 bases from J; junction bases left unmatched: 5. CDR1 is SEHNR, CDR2 FQNEAQ, per germline (reference sequence). This CDR3 reads CASSLGGLAGGDNEQFF. DNA for the CDR3: TGTGCCAGCAGCTTGGGGGGACTAGCGGGAGGTGACAATGAGCAGTTCTTC.

The chain couples TRBV5-1 to TRBJ2-5, with TRBD1 identical over 10 bases. Looked up from germline, CDR1 is SGHRS and CDR2 is YFSETQ. V lost 4 bases and J lost 1; bases outside the gene matches: 4. CDR3 length: 15 residues. The CDR3 sequence is CASSAGQGVQETQYF. Here the CDR3 DNA reads TGCGCCAGCAGCGCCGGACAGGGGGTCCAAGAGACCCAGTACTTC.

This chain joins TRBV19 and TRBJ2-1; 8 bases line up with TRBD2. V shed 5 bases and J 4 bases; nucleotides not matched to a gene: 10. Germline CDR1 is LNHDA and CDR2 is SQIVND (reference sequence). The CDR3 spans 16 residues. In nucleotides, the CDR3 is TGTGCCAGTAGTCCGAGGGGAGTAGCGGGGTACAATGAGCAGTTCTTC. Translation gives CASSPRGVAGYNEQFF.

This sequence joins TRBV25-1 and TRBJ2-3, with TRBD1 matching 8 bases. The CDR3 is 14 residues long. The germline V gene has CDR1 MGHDK and CDR2 SYGVNS. The ends lost 5 bases at V and 4 bases at J; junction bases unmatched: 5. The CDR3 sequence: CASSRHRGADTQYF. DNA for the CDR3: TGTGCCAGCAGTCGTCACAGGGGGGCAGATACGCAGTATTTT.

The chain is built from TRBV9 and TRBJ1-6, with D tentatively TRBD1 (6 bases). The CDR3 sequence is 14 residues long. Germline values: CDR1 SGDLS, CDR2 YYNGEE. The V gene lost 2 bases and the J gene lost 10 bases, with 13 bases spanning the gap. The DNA of the CDR3 is TGTGCCAGCAGCGTGACAGGAGGTCGGTCACCCCTCCACTTT. Protein product: CASSVTGGRSPLHF.

J is TRBJ1-2 and V is TRBV19; 10 bases fit TRBD1. This CDR3 contains 15 residues. J was trimmed by 4 bases and V by 5 bases; bases with no gene match: 7. Per germline, CDR1 LNHDA and CDR2 SQIVND (reference sequence). CDR3 in DNA: TGTGCCAGTAGTTTTGGGACAGGGGAAGGCTATGGCTACACCTTC. Its translation: CASSFGTGEGYGYTF.

The chain recombines TRBV28 with TRBJ1-5; 10 nucleotides agree with TRBD1. The CDR3 is made up of 16 amino acids. The germline V gene encodes CDR1 MDHEN and CDR2 SYDVKM. V was clipped by 4 bases and J by 4 bases; unmatched bases: 7. The CDR3 coding sequence is TGTGCCAGCAGTTCACTTGGACAGGGGGGGAATCAGCCCCAGCATTTT. Translating it yields CASSSLGQGGNQPQHF.

The V gene is TRBV10-3, the J gene TRBJ2-6; 7 nucleotides line up with TRBD2. The V and J ends lost 2 bases and 1 base, in that order; junction bases with no gene match: 8. The germline gives CDR1 ENHRY, CDR2 SYGVKD. The CDR3 totals 18 residues. This chain's CDR3 is CAISEGTGGGSGANVLTF. The CDR3 DNA reads as TGTGCCATCAGTGAGGGTACGGGAGGAGGGTCTGGGGCCAACGTCCTGACTTTC.

The chain uses TRBV11-2 and TRBJ1-2; possible D gene TRBD1, 6 bases. The CDR3 spans 14 residues. V gave up 5 bases and J gave up 2 bases, with 12 bases separating them. The germline V gene encodes CDR1 SGHAT and CDR2 FQNNGV. The CDR3 nucleotides read TGTGCCAGCAGCCCTCAGACAGGAAACTATGGCTACACCTTC. Its protein product is CASSPQTGNYGYTF.

Concerning this clone itself: A much more abundant neighbour one base away suggests this may be a read error. The same CDR3 also results from other DNA sequences found in this sample. The rearrangement uses TRBV7-2 and TRBJ2-7; 9 bases match TRBD1. The germline CDR1 and CDR2 sequences are SGHTA and FQGNSA. This CDR3 comprises 14 residues. The J segment lost 2 bases and the V segment lost 4 bases, leaving 3 bases of the junction unmatched. The chain's CDR3 is CASSYGQGTYEQYF. The CDR3 DNA reads as TGTGCCAGCAGCTACGGACAGGGGACCTACGAGCAGTACTTC.

The chain links TRBV30 to TRBJ2-7; 7 positions match TRBD1. Per the germline V gene, CDR1 is GTSNPN and CDR2 is SVGIG (reference sequence). The CDR3 length is 13 residues. V gave up 2 bases and J gave up 2 bases; unmatched junction bases: 3. The DNA for the CDR3 is TGTGCCTGGAGTACCGGGACAGCCTACGAGCAGTACTTC. Its translation: CAWSTGTAYEQYF.

J is TRBJ1-2 and V is TRBV5-8; possible D gene TRBD1, 6 bases. CDR3 length: 16 residues. Germline assignment: CDR1 SGHTS and CDR2 YDEGEE. Trimming took off 3 bases at V and 7 bases at J, with 22 bases between the two ends. In DNA, the CDR3 is TGTGCCAGCAGCTCCTACTCGCCACAGGGTCTTCGTGGCTACACCTTC. Its translation is CASSSYSPQGLRGYTF. The full variable domain, completed using reference TRBV5-8 and TRBJ1-2, is EAGVTQSPTHLIKTRGQQATLRCSPISGHTSVYWYQQALGLGLQFLLWYDEGEERNRGNFPPRFSGRQFPNYSSELNVNALELEDSALYLCASSSYSPQGLRGYTFGSGTRLTVV.

The genes are TRBV30 and TRBJ2-2; weak D call: TRBD1 (5 bases). This CDR3 contains 15 residues. The V end lost 6 bases, the J end lost 2 bases, and 16 bases lay between the germline ends. In germline, CDR1 is GTSNPN, CDR2 SVGIG (reference sequence). The chain's CDR3 is CACLKGSSNTGELFF. CDR3 bases: TGTGCCTGTCTGAAGGGGTCTTCTAACACCGGGGAGCTGTTTTTT.

The chain is built from TRBV19 and TRBJ1-5, with D possibly TRBD1 on 5 matching bases. CDR3 length: 13 amino acids. Germline V gene sequence: CDR1 LNHDA, CDR2 SQIVND (reference sequence). Trimming left V 7 bases short and J 7 bases short, with 14 bases between. CDR3 nucleotide sequence: TGTGCCAGTATGGCCAGGGTTAACCAGCCCCAGCATTTT. Translated: CASMARVNQPQHF.

The chain recombines TRBV7-9 with TRBJ2-7; unclear D gene. From germline, CDR1 is SEHNR and CDR2 FQNEAQ (reference sequence). V was clipped by 1 base and J by 0 bases, with 7 bases between them. The CDR3 is made up of 14 amino acids. The DNA for the CDR3 is TGTGCCAGCAGCTTAGGGTTGAGCTCCTACGAGCAGTACTTC. Its translation is CASSLGLSSYEQYF.

The V and J genes are TRBV30 and TRBJ1-3; D is possibly TRBD1 (5 bases). V gave up 3 bases and J gave up 0 bases, with 12 bases separating them. This CDR3 contains 15 residues. Germline values: CDR1 GTSNPN, CDR2 SVGIG (reference sequence). The CDR3 here is CAWRGEADSGNTIYF. The CDR3 DNA sequence: TGTGCCTGGAGAGGGGAGGCGGACTCTGGAAACACCATATATTTT.

This sequence joins TRBV10-3 and TRBJ2-5; 9 nucleotides line up with TRBD1. The CDR3 is made up of 16 amino acids. Per the germline V gene, CDR1 is ENHRY and CDR2 is SYGVKD. J was trimmed by 0 bases and V by 2 bases; bases with no gene match: 4. The CDR3, as DNA: TGTGCCATCAGTGAGGATGACAGGGGGTACCAAGAGACCCAGTACTTC. Amino acid sequence: CAISEDDRGYQETQYF.

This chain joins TRBV3-1 (or the pseudogene TRBV3-2) and TRBJ1-5; TRBD1 agrees at 8 bases. This CDR3 contains 15 residues. J lost 4 bases, V lost 1 base, and 3 bases had no gene match. From germline, CDR1 is LGHDT and CDR2 YNNKEL (reference sequence). The chain's CDR3 is CASSQGDRWNQPQHF. CDR3 nucleotides: TGTGCCAGCAGCCAAGGGGACAGGTGGAATCAGCCCCAGCATTTT.

The chain joins TRBV11-2 to TRBJ2-2; 9 bases align to TRBD2. The CDR3 totals 17 residues. V shed 2 bases, J shed 2 bases, and the junction held 6 bases outside the gene matches. Germline CDR1 and CDR2: SGHAT and FQNNGV. The CDR3 coding sequence is TGTGCCAGCAGCTTACGAGCGGGAGGACAAAACACCGGGGAGCTGTTTTTT. Translating it yields CASSLRAGGQNTGELFF.

V and J are TRBV19 and TRBJ1-1; D perhaps matches TRBD1 (5 bases). The V and J ends lost 7 bases and 6 bases respectively, with 15 bases between them. The CDR3 is 13 residues long. The germline V gene encodes CDR1 LNHDA and CDR2 SQIVND (reference sequence). The CDR3 sequence is CASTFRGGAEAFF. As DNA, the CDR3 is TGTGCCAGTACCTTCCGAGGAGGGGCTGAAGCTTTCTTT.

V is TRBV19 and J is TRBJ2-5, with D maybe TRBD2 (5 bases). Germline lookup yields CDR1 LNHDA and CDR2 SQIVND (reference sequence). The ends were cut back, 5 bases at V and 2 bases at J, with 12 bases in the middle. The CDR3 has 14 amino acids. CDR3 DNA: TGTGCCAGTAGTGGGCCCGGGGAACAAGAGACCCAGTACTTC. This gives the protein CASSGPGEQETQYF.